This note documents a single T cell receptor beta chain sequence. The antigen is undetermined. No infections or other immune events were documented during collection. This specimen comes from a study of identifying expanded T cells in peripheral blood. The study's findings and limits: Differentially abundant clones: around 1.2 between replicates, about 16 at about 13 days, 18 to 20 at four. Roughly two-week clone count variance significantly increased as total template count grew.

The V segment lost 1 base and the J segment 8 bases; nucleotides outside the gene matches: 10. CDR3 length equals 17 residues. Germline CDR1 SGHNT, CDR2 YENEEA. Only in-frame clones appear in the TCRdb table, and some are missing; sequencing was by immunoSEQ multiplex PCR. The data contain roughly 90,000 clones, 70% to 90% of them singletons. This TCR derives from a person aged 18 to 75 in good health. Material for sequencing was blood. The J gene is TRBJ2-4, the V gene TRBV11-3; 11 nucleotides match TRBD2. CDR3 nucleotides: TGTGCCAGCAGCTTAGGTAGTAGCGGGGGGGCCTTTGACATTCAGTACTTC. Encoded protein: CASSLGSSGGAFDIQYF.